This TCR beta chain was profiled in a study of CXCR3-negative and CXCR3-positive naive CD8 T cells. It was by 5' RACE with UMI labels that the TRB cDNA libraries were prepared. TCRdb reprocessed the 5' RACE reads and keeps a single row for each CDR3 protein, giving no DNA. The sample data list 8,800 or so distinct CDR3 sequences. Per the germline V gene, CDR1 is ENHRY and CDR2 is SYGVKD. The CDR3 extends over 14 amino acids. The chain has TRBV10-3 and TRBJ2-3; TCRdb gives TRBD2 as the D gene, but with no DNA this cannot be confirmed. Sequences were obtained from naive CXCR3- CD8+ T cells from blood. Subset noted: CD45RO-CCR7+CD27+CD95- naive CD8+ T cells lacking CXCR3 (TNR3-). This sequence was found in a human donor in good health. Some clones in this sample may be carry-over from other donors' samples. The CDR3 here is CAITQGGITDTQYF.